What follows describes a single T cell receptor beta chain. This clonotype was detected only a few times. The target of this receptor is not known. Per-base quality was not reported, and no clone a single base away is much larger than it. Unmatched junction bases come to 8, with V trimmed by 3 bases and J by 0 bases. From the cysteine up to the phenylalanine, the CDR3 has a length of 19 residues. Only the CDR3 region is kept as DNA, spanning 57 bases read in frame from base 1. From a lookup of the germline V gene, CDR1 and CDR2 are KGHSH and LQKENI. The library was built by means of 5' RACE. This sample was sequenced with a NextSeq 500. The TCR library protocol attached unique molecular identifiers to individual cDNA molecules to correct for sequencing error and PCR bias. TCR alpha and beta chains were both sequenced, and the abundances of alpha and beta sequences in each sample were closely correlated with each other. The study's processing was this. Decombinator V4 was used to annotate TCR sequences for V gene, J gene and CDR3. TCRs were defined as expanded if a significant change between any two time points was detected under a Poisson model with p below 0.0001. TCR abundances were normalised to the total number of TCRs sequenced per sample and expressed as counts per million. MAIT TCRs were defined by TRAV1-2 paired with TRAJ12, TRAJ20 or TRAJ33, and iNKT TCRs by TRAV10 paired with TRAJ18. VDJdb, accessed 1 November 2021, was searched for CMV, EBV and SARS-CoV-2 annotated TCRs, with TCRs annotated for multiple antigens excluded. Through fastp at Q25 and MiXCR, TCRdb rebuilt clones from the public reads, retaining in-frame beta chains. Merged by CDR3 protein, the rows form single entries marked with the most common genes and DNA. These V and J calls derive from TCRdb rather than the authors' analysis. The sample includes 85,000 to 95,000 distinct CDR3 sequences, with around a sixth observed a single time. The leading ten clones occupy about 5% of the sample.

This sample is drawn from a study of early T cells in non-severe SARS-CoV-2 infection (dated by TCRdb to the early 2020s). Regarding the research as a whole: Because TCR sequencing relied on bulk RNA taken from unsorted whole blood, pairing of alpha and beta chains was not possible.

Findings and caveats that apply to the study as a whole: VDJdb matching was skewed toward anti-spike CD8 responses, so virus-specific expansions were likely underestimated and private and CD4 specificities were missed.

The study was a case-control design nested within a healthcare worker cohort in London, UK, with weekly nasopharyngeal swab PCR tests and blood sampling. Healthcare workers were recruited during the week of the UK lockdown, between 23 and 31 March 2020, and followed weekly for up to roughly 16 weeks. Sequenced material: whole blood, taken at baseline. Rearrangement joined TRBV18 to TRBJ2-1, with TRBD2 identical over 13 junction bases. The receptor comes from an adult who was a healthcare worker with PCR-confirmed SARS-CoV-2 infection or an uninfected control (not recorded which). The CDR3 region has the sequence CASSPRLAGGPSSYNEQFF. At the DNA level, the sequence is TGTGCCAGCTCACCGAGACTAGCGGGAGGCCCAAGCTCCTACAATGAGCAGTTCTTC.